This T cell receptor (beta chain) was captured in a study of beta chain features in type 1 diabetes. Germline CDR1 is ENHRY and CDR2 is SYGVKD. The CDR3 is 13 amino acids. V was trimmed by 4 bases and J by 0 bases, leaving 7 bases between them. Study-level points and caveats: In every one of the four CD4+ subsets, TCRB CDR3s were moderately but significantly shorter in Type 1 diabetes patients.

What was sequenced were expressed TCRB transcripts, since all of the isolated RNA had been reverse transcribed. The data were produced by immunoSEQ multiplex PCR, yet TCRdb's version contains in-frame clones alone and is incomplete. Seen here are about 47,000 clones, 35% to 55% observed once, and the top ten hold over 0.1%. Concerning this clone itself: What it recognizes is unknown.

The specimen was stem cell memory CD4+ T cells from blood. This clonotype was sampled from a man aged 25-45 years with type 1 diabetes. The chain uses TRBV10-3 and TRBJ2-7, with D perhaps matching TRBD2 (6 bases). This CDR3 is CAISGGNSYEQYF. For the CDR3, the DNA is TGTGCCATCAGTGGCGGGAACTCCTACGAGCAGTACTTC.